This T cell receptor beta chain is from a study of neurological immune-mediated disorders. The CDR3 loop spans 13 amino acids. Per germline, CDR1 DFQATT and CDR2 SNEGSKA (reference sequence). V was clipped by 3 bases and J by 2 bases, with 10 bases between them. This clonotype came up many times. TCRdb reprocessed the 5' RACE reads with MiXCR, giving one entry per CDR3 protein. The table lists some 83,000 distinct CDR3 sequences, just over 2.5% of them singletons. The sample comprised PBMCs. This receptor was obtained from a woman in her twenties or thirties with multiple sclerosis. The chain uses TRBV20-1 and TRBJ1-2; the D is unclear. The CDR3 protein is CSARVGGNYGYTF. CDR3 nucleotide sequence: TGCAGTGCTAGGGTCGGAGGGAACTATGGCTACACCTTC.